This entry lists 27 T cell receptor beta chains sequenced from one sample in a study of identical twins. A single record per CDR3 protein comes from TCRdb applying MiXCR to the 5' RACE reads. The sample includes 230,000 or so distinct CDR3 sequences, approximately 8.6% seen only once; the top ten take about 3%. These records were also assigned to another study, of yellow fever vaccine responses in identical twins.

Material for sequencing was CD8+ T cells sorted from blood. Receptor source: a woman between 18 and 29 years old in good health.

This clonotype has only a few counts. V usage is TRBV5-6 and J usage is TRBJ2-1, with 8 bases identical to TRBD2. The CDR3 extends over 21 amino acids. Germline lookup yields CDR1 SGHDT and CDR2 YYEEEE. With 4 bases clipped from V and 4 bases from J, the junction kept 25 bases outside the gene matches. DNA for the CDR3: TGTGCCAGCAGCCTGGCCAGCGGGAGAGTATCGGAATCTTCATCTTACAATGAGCAGTTCTTC. Translated, it gives CASSLASGRVSESSSYNEQFF.

The rearrangement links TRBV5-1 to TRBJ2-7; perhaps TRBD2 as D (5 bases). The CDR3 is made up of 14 amino acids. V lost 0 bases and J 6 bases, leaving 13 bases between the germline ends. The germline gives CDR1 SGHRS, CDR2 YFSETQ. This chain's CDR3 is CASSLEAGWGEQYF. For the CDR3, the DNA is TGCGCCAGCAGCTTGGAGGCGGGCTGGGGCGAGCAGTACTTC.

In its sample, this clonotype was seen a few times. J is TRBJ2-7 and V is TRBV7-2; 7 positions agree with TRBD1. The V gene end was trimmed by 6 bases and the J gene end by 0 bases; junction bases not matched to a gene: 5. There are 14 residues in the CDR3. Germline V lookup: CDR1 SGHTA, CDR2 FQGNSA. CDR3 bases: TGTGCCAGCAGGTCACAGGGGTACTCCTACGAGCAGTACTTC. Translated, it gives CASRSQGYSYEQYF.

This clonotype was observed a handful of times. The chain recombines TRBV7-6 with TRBJ2-7; TRBD2 is a possible D gene (5 bases). Germline loops: CDR1 SGHVS, CDR2 FNYEAQ. V lost 3 bases, J lost 3 bases, and 15 bases lay in between. The CDR3 is 15 residues long. The CDR3 reads CASSLEARQLYEQYF. The CDR3 DNA reads as TGTGCCAGCAGCTTGGAGGCCCGCCAGCTCTACGAGCAGTACTTC.

V usage is TRBV20-1 and J usage is TRBJ2-7, with 12 bases lining up with TRBD2. The CDR3 length is 17 residues. CDR1 and CDR2 (germline): DFQATT, SNEGSKA (reference sequence). J lost 5 bases, V lost 6 bases, and 17 bases had no gene match. Here the CDR3 reads CSATRRDASGGDHEQYF. The DNA of the CDR3 is TGCAGTGCCACCCGCCGGGACGCTAGCGGGGGGGACCACGAGCAGTACTTC.

V is TRBV6-2 or TRBV6-3 and J is TRBJ2-3; D call uncertain. In germline, CDR1 is MNHEY, CDR2 SVGEGT. Trimming took off 6 bases at V and 0 bases at J, with 16 bases between the two ends. There are 16 residues in the CDR3. Written as DNA, the CDR3 is TGTGCCAGCAGACGACACCAAGTACCCAGCACAGATACGCAGTATTTT. It translates to CASRRHQVPSTDTQYF.

The chain employs TRBV3-1 and TRBJ2-1, with TRBD2 matching over 12 bases. V lost 7 bases and J lost 6; bases outside the gene matches: 10. CDR1 is LGHDT and CDR2 is YNNKEL in the germline V gene (reference sequence). This CDR3 contains 16 residues. The CDR3 here is CASTGLAGGARNEQFF. The CDR3 DNA reads TGTGCCAGCACGGGACTAGCGGGTGGGGCTCGCAATGAGCAGTTCTTC.

This clonotype was counted between two and nine times. The chain links TRBV6-1 to TRBJ2-6; D gene unclear. Trimming pared 8 bases from V and 2 bases from J, leaving 10 bases between. The CDR3 consists of 14 residues. Germline-derived CDR1 and CDR2 are MNHNS and SASEGT. The CDR3 nucleotides read TGTGCCAGCGGGGTTATGGCTGGGGCCAACGTCCTGACTTTC. Its protein is CASGVMAGANVLTF.

This clonotype was seen repeatedly, ten times or more. The chain employs TRBV20-1 and TRBJ2-1, with TRBD2 identical over 8 bases. With V trimmed by 1 base and J by 10 bases, 3 bases remained unmatched. The CDR3 runs 12 residues. Germline V gene lookup returns CDR1 DFQATT and CDR2 SNEGSKA (reference sequence). CDR3 bases: TGCAGTGCTAGAGGGGGACTAGAAGAGCAGTTCTTC. As protein: CSARGGLEEQFF.

This chain links TRBV9 with TRBJ2-1, with D unclear. The CDR3 is made up of 17 amino acids. Trimming removed 4 bases from V and 0 bases from J, with 17 bases in between. Germline V gives CDR1 SGDLS, CDR2 YYNGEE. CDR3 residues: CASSPVAVTSSYNEQFF. CDR3 coding DNA: TGTGCCAGCAGCCCAGTAGCCGTTACGAGCTCCTACAATGAGCAGTTCTTC.

This clonotype has more than one count but fewer than ten. V gene TRBV11-2 combines with J gene TRBJ2-3; TRBD2 matches at 7 bases. V lost 5 bases and J lost 5; bases outside the gene matches: 13. In germline, CDR1 is SGHAT, CDR2 FQNNGV. The CDR3 has 16 amino acids. CDR3 bases: TGTGCCAGCAGCCCGACATGGGCGGGAGTTCTAGATACGCAGTATTTT. Translation gives CASSPTWAGVLDTQYF.

The V and J genes are TRBV27 and TRBJ1-2; a possible D gene is TRBD1 (5 bases). The CDR3 totals 15 residues. Trimming removed 8 bases at V and 4 bases at J, with 20 bases between. CDR1 is MNHEY and CDR2 is SMNVEV in the germline V gene (reference sequence). The CDR3 coding sequence is TGTGCCAGCCGACAGTCTACGTTATTGGTCTATGGCTACACCTTC. Protein: CASRQSTLLVYGYTF.

This clonotype was seen more than once but under ten times. DNA for the CDR3: TGTGCCAGCAGCCCGACTAGCGACGAGACCCAGTACTTC. It encodes CASSPTSDETQYF. The rearrangement joins TRBV7-9 to TRBJ2-5; TRBD2 agrees at 8 bases. The CDR3 spans 13 residues. Germline CDR1 and CDR2: SEHNR and FQNEAQ (reference sequence). V lost 5 bases to trimming and J lost 5 bases; unmatched junction nucleotides: 4.

This clonotype was seen a few times. The chain uses TRBV6-2 or TRBV6-3 and TRBJ2-6; D is uncertain. Germline lookup yields CDR1 MNHEY and CDR2 SVGEGT. This CDR3 contains 14 residues. Trimming removed 4 bases from V and 2 bases from J, with 6 bases in between. The CDR3 is CASSFYPGANVLTF. The CDR3 region has the DNA TGTGCCAGCAGTTTCTACCCTGGGGCCAACGTCCTGACTTTC.

This clonotype appeared many times. V is TRBV15 and J is TRBJ2-7, with 7 bases identical to TRBD1. The CDR3 is 16 residues long. Trimming took 1 base from V and 0 from J; bases not matched to a gene: 6. Germline lookup yields CDR1 LNHNV and CDR2 YYDKDF (reference sequence). The CDR3 bases are TGTGCCACCAGCAGAGCCTCCGGGGACAGCTCCTACGAGCAGTACTTC. Protein sequence: CATSRASGDSSYEQYF.

In its sample, this clonotype was seen a few times. The rearrangement joins TRBV4-1 to TRBJ2-1; possible D gene TRBD2, 6 bases. The CDR3 has 17 residues. V lost 0 bases and J 8 bases, leaving 20 bases between the germline ends. CDR1 MGHRA and CDR2 YSYEKL come from the germline V gene. The CDR3 coding sequence is TGCGCCAGCAGCCAAGATCTAACGGGGGTCCTCCCCTATGAGCAGTTCTTC. It codes for CASSQDLTGVLPYEQFF.

Comment on this clonotype: A much larger clone lies a single base off, so this may be a read error. The chain combines TRBV15 with TRBJ2-7, with D tentatively TRBD2 (5 bases). The CDR3 is 14 amino acids. CDR1 is LNHNV and CDR2 is YYDKDF in the germline V gene (reference sequence). The V end was cut by 4 bases, the J end by 1 base, with 11 bases between. This CDR3 reads CATSITRDSYEQYF. Written as DNA, the CDR3 is TGTGCCACCAGCATCACCCGGGATTCCTACGAGCAGTACTTC.

The chain carries TRBV4-1 and TRBJ2-7; D unclear. This CDR3 is built from 13 residues. V was trimmed by 0 bases and J by 3 bases, leaving 6 bases between them. CDR1 MGHRA and CDR2 YSYEKL come from the germline V gene. CDR3 sequence (DNA): TGCGCCAGCAGCCAAGATAAACTCTACGAGCAGTACTTC. It specifies CASSQDKLYEQYF.

On this clonotype: With a much larger clone just one base away, this may be a read error. The genes are TRBV20-1 and TRBJ2-3; tentative D call: TRBD2 (7 bases). Germline V CDR1 and CDR2: DFQATT, SNEGSKA (reference sequence). This CDR3 is 16 amino acids long. CDR3 sequence: CCARDLRGGDTDTQYF. CDR3 nucleotide sequence: TGCTGTGCTAGAGATCTTAGAGGGGGGGACACAGATACGCAGTATTTT.

This clonotype was observed at least ten times. The gene calls are TRBV3-1 and TRBJ2-3; the D is unclear. Germline assignment: CDR1 LGHDT and CDR2 YNNKEL (reference sequence). The CDR3 is 18 amino acids. V was clipped by 1 base and J by 6 bases, with 23 bases between them. The CDR3 loop is CASSQGPVGPYRSDTQYF. As DNA, the CDR3 is TGTGCCAGCAGCCAAGGCCCCGTGGGTCCCTATAGGAGTGATACGCAGTATTTT.

The rearrangement links TRBV18 to TRBJ1-2; 7 nucleotides match TRBD1. The length of the CDR3 is 17 residues. V gave up 5 bases and J gave up 1 base; unmatched junction bases: 13. CDR1 and CDR2 from the germline V gene are KGHSH and LQKENI. The CDR3 loop reads CASSASGTETYNYGYTF. For the CDR3, the DNA is TGTGCCAGCTCAGCCTCCGGGACAGAAACTTATAACTATGGCTACACCTTC.

This rearrangement joins TRBV4-3 to TRBJ2-2, with a possible D match to TRBD1 (5 bases). Germline V CDR1 and CDR2: LGHNA, YSLEER. The CDR3 totals 16 residues. V was shortened by 0 bases and J by 6 bases, with 14 bases between the two germline ends. The CDR3 DNA sequence: TGCGCCAGCAGCCAAGATCGCCAGGGTGTGGCCGGGGAGCTGTTTTTT. As protein: CASSQDRQGVAGELFF.

J is TRBJ2-1 and V is TRBV5-5, with 9 bases fitting TRBD1. With V trimmed by 2 bases and J by 8 bases, 17 bases remained unmatched. This CDR3 is built from 18 residues. Per the germline V gene, CDR1 is SGHKS and CDR2 is YYEKEE (reference sequence). The CDR3 loop reads CASSFFLQKTGGYDEQFF. CDR3 nucleotide sequence: TGTGCCAGCAGCTTCTTTCTACAAAAGACAGGGGGATACGATGAGCAGTTCTTC.

This chain joins TRBV7-9 and TRBJ2-1; 9 bases map to TRBD2. The length of the CDR3 is 17 residues. Trimming cost V 8 bases and J 6 bases; bases outside gene matches: 17. Germline CDR1 is SEHNR and CDR2 is FQNEAQ (reference sequence). CDR3 residues: CASEGRSSGRRVNEQFF. Written as DNA, the CDR3 is TGTGCCAGCGAGGGCAGAAGTAGCGGGAGAAGGGTCAATGAGCAGTTCTTC.

There are many counts of this clonotype. The chain combines TRBV3-1 with TRBJ2-7, with a tentative D call TRBD2 (6 bases). CDR3 length equals 14 residues. V was cut by 4 bases and J by 3 bases, with 13 bases left in between. Germline CDR1 is LGHDT and CDR2 is YNNKEL (reference sequence). CDR3 DNA: TGTGCCAGCAGCCCAGCGTGGGGGGACTACGAGCAGTACTTC. Its protein product is CASSPAWGDYEQYF.

This clonotype turned up a few times. The chain is built from TRBV28 and TRBJ2-1, with TRBD1 matching 8 bases. Trimming took 4 bases from V and 15 from J; bases not matched to a gene: 8. The germline V gene encodes CDR1 MDHEN and CDR2 SYDVKM. The CDR3 loop spans 12 amino acids. CDR3 bases: TGTGCCAGCAGTTCGGACAGGGTAGGGGGGTTCTTC. It translates to CASSSDRVGGFF.

This clonotype was seen more than once but under ten times. V usage is TRBV5-1 and J usage is TRBJ2-6; 11 bases are shared with TRBD2. The V gene's germline CDR1 is SGHRS and CDR2 YFSETQ. V trimming: 3 bases; J trimming: 0 bases; junction bases outside the gene matches: 5. CDR3 length: 18 residues. CDR3: CASSWGGLAASGANVLTF. The CDR3 coding sequence is TGCGCCAGCAGCTGGGGGGGACTAGCGGCCTCTGGGGCCAACGTCCTGACTTTC.